Here is one T cell receptor beta chain with its context. TCRdb's table, derived via immunoSEQ multiplex PCR, lists solely in-frame clones and lacks some. The sample lists 500,000 to 850,000 clones; roughly 86% were seen once. CDR3 length: 17 residues. V lost 3 bases and J 3 bases, leaving 19 bases between the germline ends. Germline V lookup: CDR1 SGHRS, CDR2 YFSETQ. The data are from a study of shared T cell receptors in the human thymus. These data were also filed under a second study, of human thymus T cells. Turning to that study: Obtained as resections during corrective heart surgery, the thymus tissue was then studied. Use of V and J genes seemed skewed within the thymic and blood repertoires. Unrelated individuals were reported by related research to share highly overlapping thymic repertoires.

This receptor was obtained from a boy under two years old with a congenital heart defect. The material sequenced was thymocytes. The J gene is TRBJ2-1, the V gene TRBV5-1; maybe TRBD1 (6 bases). This CDR3 is CASSSPGNREIYNEQFF. The CDR3 nucleotides are TGCGCCAGCAGCTCTCCAGGGAACAGGGAGATCTACAATGAGCAGTTCTTC.